This T cell receptor beta chain was sequenced for a study of STAT5B mutations in CD4+ large granular lymphocyte leukemia. V dropped 5 bases and J dropped 1 base, with 14 bases sitting between them. The length of the CDR3 is 15 residues. Germline CDR1 reads SGHTA; CDR2 reads FQGTGA. On this clone: Its target is unknown.

As originally analysed: A productive frequency of 2.59 x 10-5 was the lowest detectable. The table came from immunoSEQ multiplex PCR; TCRdb's copy has only in-frame clones and leaves some out. V and J calls and clone size are as listed in that table; D and trimming were resolved from the DNA. The table has around 30,000 clones, approximately 80% seen once. Study-wide points: Top patient clones used TRBV06 genes more often: 8/27 versus 2/35 in controls. No patients shared main leukemic clonotypes, though roughly 27% appeared at low frequency elsewhere.

The material sequenced was CD4+ T cells from blood buffy coats. The chain uses TRBV7-3 and TRBJ1-1; D remains ambiguous. This sequence was found in a human donor in good health. The CDR3: CASSPLGGRNTEAFF. The CDR3 DNA follows: TGTGCCAGCAGCCCTTTGGGAGGGAGGAACACTGAAGCTTTCTTT.